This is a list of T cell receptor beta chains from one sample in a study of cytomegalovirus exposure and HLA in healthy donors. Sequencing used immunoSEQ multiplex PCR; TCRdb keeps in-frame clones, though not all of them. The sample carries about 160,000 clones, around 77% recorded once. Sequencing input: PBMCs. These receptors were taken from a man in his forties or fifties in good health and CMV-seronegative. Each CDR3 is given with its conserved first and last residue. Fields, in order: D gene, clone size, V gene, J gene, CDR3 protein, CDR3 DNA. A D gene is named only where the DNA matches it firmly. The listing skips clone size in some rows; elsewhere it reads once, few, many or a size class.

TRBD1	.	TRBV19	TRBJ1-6	CASSPRQGAMRSPLHF	TGTGCCAGTAGTCCCCGACAGGGGGCTATGAGATCACCCCTCCACTTT
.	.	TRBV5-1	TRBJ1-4	CASSTGRGNEKLFF	TGCGCCAGCAGCACGGGCCGAGGGAATGAAAAACTGTTTTTT
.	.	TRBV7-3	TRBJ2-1	CASSLNHDSYNEQFF	TGTGCCAGCAGCTTAAATCACGACAGCTACAATGAGCAGTTCTTC
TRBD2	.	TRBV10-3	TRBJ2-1	CASRGERDNEQFF	TGTGCCTCTCGGGGGGAGCGGGACAATGAGCAGTTCTTC
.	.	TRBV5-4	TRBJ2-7	CASSLFTNEQYF	TGTGCCAGCAGCTTGTTTACTAACGAGCAGTACTTC
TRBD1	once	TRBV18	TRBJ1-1	CASSPDRAMTEAFF	TGTGCCAGCTCCCCGGACAGGGCGATGACTGAAGCTTTCTTT
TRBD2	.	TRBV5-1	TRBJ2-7	CASQGLAGVSYEQYF	TGCGCCAGCCAGGGACTAGCGGGAGTGTCCTACGAGCAGTACTTC
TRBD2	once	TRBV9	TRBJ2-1	CASSARMVLAGGWNEQFF	TGTGCCAGCAGCGCCCGAATGGTACTAGCGGGAGGTTGGAATGAGCAGTTCTTC
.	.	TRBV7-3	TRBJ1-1	CASSPTAGGGTEAFF	TGTGCCAGCAGCCCGACGGCCGGGGGGGGCACTGAAGCTTTCTTT
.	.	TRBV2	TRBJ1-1	CASSDRASLLAFF	TGTGCCAGCAGTGACAGGGCAAGTCTACTCGCTTTCTTT